The source of this T cell receptor (beta chain) is a study of CD8+ T cells in alopecia areata. Background on the study: Treatment comprised oral tofacitinib, 5 to 10 mg twice daily, in treated patients. Study-wide results and caveats: Persistence during tofacitinib was seen for many expanded lesional clones in scalp and blood. Tofacitinib significantly brought down scalp clonality and expanded CD8+ clones among top 100.

Note on this clone: Its antigen is undetermined. One end of the junction does not line up with germline, which may come from a read error.

The treatment denotes: oral pan-JAK inhibitor, 5-10 mg twice daily. Peripheral blood and lesional scalp punch biopsies were taken from alopecia areata patients. Extracted RNA was reverse transcribed into cDNA, the sequencing template. Method: immunoSEQ multiplex PCR; TCRdb's copy keeps in-frame clones and lacks some. The sample holds roughly 120,000 clones, 58% seen once. The source is a human donor with alopecia areata. The sequencing used CD8+ T cells sorted from blood, collected at week 4, from a patient treated with tofacitinib.

The CDR3 DNA reads as TGTGCCGGCAGCTTGACAGGGGAGAACACTGAAGCTTTCTTT. Protein: CAGSLTGENTEAFF. V is TRBV13 and J is TRBJ1-1; 8 bases are a match to TRBD1. The CDR3 contains 14 residues. Germline V gene sequence: CDR1 PRHDT, CDR2 FYEKMQ (reference sequence). The whole variable domain, filled in from reference TRBV13 and TRBJ1-1, reads AAGVIQSPRHLIKEKRETATLKCYPIPRHDTVYWYQQGPGQDPQFLISFYEKMQSDKGSIPDRFSAQQFSDYHSELNMSSLELGDSALYFCAGSLTGENTEAFFGQGTRLTVV.